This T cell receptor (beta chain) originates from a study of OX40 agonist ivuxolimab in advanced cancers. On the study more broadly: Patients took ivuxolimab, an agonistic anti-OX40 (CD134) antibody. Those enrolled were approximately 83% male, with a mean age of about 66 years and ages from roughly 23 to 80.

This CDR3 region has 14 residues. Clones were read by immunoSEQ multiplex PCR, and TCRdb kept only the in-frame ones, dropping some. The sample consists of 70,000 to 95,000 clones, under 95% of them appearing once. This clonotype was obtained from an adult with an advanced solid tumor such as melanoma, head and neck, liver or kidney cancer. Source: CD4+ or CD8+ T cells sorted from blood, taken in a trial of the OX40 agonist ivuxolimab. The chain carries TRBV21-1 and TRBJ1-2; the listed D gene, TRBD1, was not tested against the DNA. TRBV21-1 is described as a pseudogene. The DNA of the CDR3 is TGTGCCAGCAGCAAAGAACAGGGTTGCTATGGCTACACCTTC. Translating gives CASSKEQGCYGYTF.